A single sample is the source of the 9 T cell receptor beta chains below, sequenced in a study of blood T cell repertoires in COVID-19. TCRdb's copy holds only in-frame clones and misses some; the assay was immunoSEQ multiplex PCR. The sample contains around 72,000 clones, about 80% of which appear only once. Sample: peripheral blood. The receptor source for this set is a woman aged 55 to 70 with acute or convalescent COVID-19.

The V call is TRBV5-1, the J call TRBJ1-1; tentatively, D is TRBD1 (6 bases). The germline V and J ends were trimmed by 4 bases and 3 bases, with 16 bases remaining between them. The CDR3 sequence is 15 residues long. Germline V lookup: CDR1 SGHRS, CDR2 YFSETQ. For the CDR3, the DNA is TGCGCCAGCAGCAAACGGGGAGCAGGGGACACTGAAGCTTTCTTT. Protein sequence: CASSKRGAGDTEAFF.

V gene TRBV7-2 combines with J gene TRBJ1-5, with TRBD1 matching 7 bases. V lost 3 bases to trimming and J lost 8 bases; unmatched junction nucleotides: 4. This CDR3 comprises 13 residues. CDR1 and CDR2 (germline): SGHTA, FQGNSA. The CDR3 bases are TGTGCCAGCAGCTTGGGACAGCCGGAGCCCCAGCATTTT. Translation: CASSLGQPEPQHF.

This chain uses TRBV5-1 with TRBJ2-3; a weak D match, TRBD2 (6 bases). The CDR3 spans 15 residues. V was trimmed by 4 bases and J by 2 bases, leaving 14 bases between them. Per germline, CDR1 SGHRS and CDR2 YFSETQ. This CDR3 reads CASSPMGDFTDTQYF. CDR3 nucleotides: TGCGCCAGCAGCCCAATGGGGGACTTCACAGATACGCAGTATTTT.

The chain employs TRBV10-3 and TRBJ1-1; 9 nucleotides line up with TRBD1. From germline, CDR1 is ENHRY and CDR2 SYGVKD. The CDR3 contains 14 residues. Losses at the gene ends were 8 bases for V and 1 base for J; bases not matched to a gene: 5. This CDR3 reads CAIGPQGANTEAFF. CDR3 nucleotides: TGTGCCATCGGTCCACAGGGGGCGAACACTGAAGCTTTCTTT.

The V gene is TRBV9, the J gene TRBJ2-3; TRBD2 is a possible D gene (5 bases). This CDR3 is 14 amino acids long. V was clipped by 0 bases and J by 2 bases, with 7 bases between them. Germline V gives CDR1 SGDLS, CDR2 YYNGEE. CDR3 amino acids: CASSVGEFTDTQYF. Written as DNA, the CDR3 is TGTGCCAGCAGCGTAGGGGAGTTCACAGATACGCAGTATTTT.

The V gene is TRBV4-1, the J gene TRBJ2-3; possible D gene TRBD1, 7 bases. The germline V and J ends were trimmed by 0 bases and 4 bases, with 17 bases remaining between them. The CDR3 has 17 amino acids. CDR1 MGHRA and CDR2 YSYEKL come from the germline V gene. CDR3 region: CASSQDQGEVRSDTQYF. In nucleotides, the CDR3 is TGCGCCAGCAGCCAAGATCAGGGGGAGGTGAGGTCAGATACGCAGTATTTT.

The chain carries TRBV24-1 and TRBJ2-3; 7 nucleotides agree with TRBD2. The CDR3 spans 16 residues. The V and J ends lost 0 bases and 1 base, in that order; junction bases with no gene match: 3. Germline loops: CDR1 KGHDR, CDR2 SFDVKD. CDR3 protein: CATSDLGSGGTDTQYF. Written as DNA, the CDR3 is TGTGCCACCAGTGATTTGGGCAGCGGGGGCACAGATACGCAGTATTTT.

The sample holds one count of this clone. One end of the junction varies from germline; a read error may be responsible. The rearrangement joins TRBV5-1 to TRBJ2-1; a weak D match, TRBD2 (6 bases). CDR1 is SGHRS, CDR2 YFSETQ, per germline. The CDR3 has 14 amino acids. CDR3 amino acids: CASRLGTSTNEQFF. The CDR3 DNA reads TGCGCCAGCAGATTGGGGACTTCAACGAATGAGCAGTTCTTC.

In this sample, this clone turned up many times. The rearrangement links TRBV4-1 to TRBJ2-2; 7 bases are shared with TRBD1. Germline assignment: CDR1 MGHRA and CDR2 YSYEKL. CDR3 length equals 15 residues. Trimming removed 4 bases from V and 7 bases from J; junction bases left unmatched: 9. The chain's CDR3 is CASSPIQGGGGELFF. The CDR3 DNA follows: TGCGCCAGCAGCCCAATTCAAGGGGGCGGCGGGGAGCTGTTTTTT.